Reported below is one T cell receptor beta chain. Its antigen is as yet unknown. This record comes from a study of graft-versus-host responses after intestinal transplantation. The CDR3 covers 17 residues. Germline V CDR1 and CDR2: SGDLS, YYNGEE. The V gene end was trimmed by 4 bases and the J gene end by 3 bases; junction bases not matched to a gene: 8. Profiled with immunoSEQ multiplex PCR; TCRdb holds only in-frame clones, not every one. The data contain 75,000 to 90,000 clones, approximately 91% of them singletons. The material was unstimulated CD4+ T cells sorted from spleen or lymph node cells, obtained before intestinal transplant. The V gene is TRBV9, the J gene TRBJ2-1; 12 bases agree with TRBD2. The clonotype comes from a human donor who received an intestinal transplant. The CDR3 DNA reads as TGTGCCAGCAGCCCTGGACTAGCGGGACCCTACTACAATGAGCAGTTCTTC. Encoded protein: CASSPGLAGPYYNEQFF. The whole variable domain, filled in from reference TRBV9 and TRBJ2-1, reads DSGVTQTPKHLITATGQRVTLRCSPRSGDLSVYWYQQSLDQGLQFLIQYYNGEERAKGNILERFSAQQFPDLHSELNLSSLELGDSALYFCASSPGLAGPYYNEQFFGPGTRLTVL.